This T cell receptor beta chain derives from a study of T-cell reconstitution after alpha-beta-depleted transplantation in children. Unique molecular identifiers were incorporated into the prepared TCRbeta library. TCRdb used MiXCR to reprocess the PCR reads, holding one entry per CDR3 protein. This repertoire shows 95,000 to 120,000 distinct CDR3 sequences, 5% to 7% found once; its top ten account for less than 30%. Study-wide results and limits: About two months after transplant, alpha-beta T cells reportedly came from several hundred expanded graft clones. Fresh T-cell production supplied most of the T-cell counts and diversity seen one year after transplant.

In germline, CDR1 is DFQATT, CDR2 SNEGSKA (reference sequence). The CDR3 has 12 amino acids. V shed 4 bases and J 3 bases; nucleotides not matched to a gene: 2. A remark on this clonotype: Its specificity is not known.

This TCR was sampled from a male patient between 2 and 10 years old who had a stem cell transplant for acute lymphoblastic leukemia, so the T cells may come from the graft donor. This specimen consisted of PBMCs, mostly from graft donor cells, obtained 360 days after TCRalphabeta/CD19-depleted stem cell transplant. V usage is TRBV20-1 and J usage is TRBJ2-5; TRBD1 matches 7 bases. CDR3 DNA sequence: TGCAGTGCTAACAGGGGCGAAGAGACCCAGTACTTC. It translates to CSANRGEETQYF.